A single sample gave rise to the 20 T cell receptor beta chains below, sequenced in a study of technical replicates of blood from four donors. Assay: immunoSEQ multiplex PCR; the TCRdb copy retains only in-frame clones and omits some. This table has approximately 85,000 clones, nearly 95% appearing once. The sample taken for sequencing was T cells isolated from PBMCs. Receptor source: a human donor in good health.

The chain recombines TRBV6-5 with TRBJ1-3; 9 bases match TRBD1. V dropped 5 bases and J dropped 2; count of bases not matched to a gene: 1. This CDR3 has 14 residues. Germline V gene data show CDR1 as MNHEY and CDR2 as SVGAGI. In DNA form, the CDR3 reads TGTGCCAGCAGTACAGGGGGCCCTGGAAACACCATATATTTT. This translates into CASSTGGPGNTIYF.

This clone occurred a few times. V gene TRBV5-6 combines with J gene TRBJ1-1; 9 nucleotides line up with TRBD1. The V gene's germline CDR1 is SGHDT and CDR2 YYEEEE. The ends lost 0 bases at V and 5 bases at J; junction bases unmatched: 5. The CDR3 is made up of 15 amino acids. Written as DNA, the CDR3 is TGTGCCAGCAGCTTGGCCCTGGACAGGGGAACTGAAGCTTTCTTT. This translates into CASSLALDRGTEAFF.

The chain couples TRBV12-5 to TRBJ1-3, with 8 bases matching TRBD1. Germline loops: CDR1 LGHNT, CDR2 FRNRAP. The CDR3 runs to 16 residues. The V gene end was trimmed by 0 bases and the J gene end by 3 bases; junction bases not matched to a gene: 4. The CDR3: CASGLVLGQGGNTIYF. CDR3 nucleotides: TGTGCTAGTGGTTTGGTACTAGGACAGGGTGGAAACACCATATATTTT.

The rearrangement joins TRBV9 to TRBJ2-7, with 9 bases fitting TRBD1. J gave up 3 bases and V 0 bases, and 4 bases lay outside the gene matches. The CDR3 covers 15 residues. Germline CDR1 is SGDLS and CDR2 is YYNGEE. The CDR3 coding sequence is TGTGCCAGCAGCGTAGGAACAGGGGGCGACTACGAGCAGTACTTC. Translation: CASSVGTGGDYEQYF.

This clone came up once. The CDR3 coding sequence is TGTGCCAGCAGTTACTATCCAGGGGTTTCGCGAAACTATGGCTACACCTTC. Its translation is CASSYYPGVSRNYGYTF. The chain combines TRBV28 with TRBJ1-2, with D possibly TRBD1 on 6 matching bases. The germline gives CDR1 MDHEN, CDR2 SYDVKM. The CDR3 covers 17 residues. The V end lost 4 bases, the J end lost 2 bases, and 20 bases lay between the germline ends.

This sequence joins TRBV6-1 and TRBJ1-6; tentative D call: TRBD1 (6 bases). Germline V gives CDR1 MNHNS, CDR2 SASEGT. This CDR3 is 13 amino acids long. Trimming pared 7 bases from V and 9 bases from J, leaving 13 bases between. CDR3: CASNRDIGSPLHF. CDR3 nucleotide sequence: TGTGCCAGCAACAGGGATATCGGTTCACCCCTCCACTTT.

The rearrangement uses TRBV5-1 and TRBJ1-4, with a possible D match to TRBD1 (6 bases). This CDR3 has 14 amino acids. The germline V gene encodes CDR1 SGHRS and CDR2 YFSETQ. V lost 4 bases to trimming and J lost 4 bases, with 11 bases between them. In nucleotides, the CDR3 is TGCGCCAGCAGCGTGACAGGCATTAATGAAAAACTGTTTTTT. The encoded protein is CASSVTGINEKLFF.

The J gene is TRBJ1-1, the V gene TRBV14, with a tentative D call TRBD1 (6 bases). The germline CDR1 and CDR2 sequences are SGHDN and FVKESK. This CDR3 contains 17 residues. V gave up 0 bases and J gave up 1 base, with 15 bases separating them. This CDR3 is CASSQDVARGTNTEAFF. CDR3 bases: TGTGCCAGCAGCCAAGACGTTGCCAGGGGAACGAACACTGAAGCTTTCTTT.

As DNA, the CDR3 is TGTGCCAGCAGTGAACTGGACAGGGAGCGCACTGAAGCTTTCTTT. Translated: CASSELDRERTEAFF. V usage is TRBV25-1 and J usage is TRBJ1-1; TRBD1 aligns across 8 bases. CDR1 is MGHDK and CDR2 is SYGVNS in the germline V gene. The CDR3 spans 15 residues. V gave up 2 bases and J gave up 4 bases; unmatched junction bases: 6.

The count of this clone is one. The chain recombines TRBV6-1 with TRBJ1-1, with 8 nucleotides matching TRBD1. The V segment lost 5 bases and the J segment 4 bases; nucleotides outside the gene matches: 6. The CDR3 is made up of 14 amino acids. The V gene's germline CDR1 is MNHNS and CDR2 SASEGT. This CDR3 is CASSWAGGFTEAFF. In DNA, the CDR3 is TGTGCCAGCAGTTGGGCAGGGGGCTTCACTGAAGCTTTCTTT.

The rearrangement uses TRBV29-1 and TRBJ2-7; TRBD2 aligns across 9 bases. CDR3 length: 13 residues. Losses at the gene ends were 5 bases for V and 2 bases for J; bases not matched to a gene: 4. Germline V gives CDR1 SQVTM, CDR2 ANQGSEA. CDR3 amino acids: CSVLAGTTYEQYF. The CDR3 DNA is TGCAGCGTTCTAGCGGGGACGACCTACGAGCAGTACTTC.

V is TRBV28 and J is TRBJ2-6; D remains unclear. The V end was cut by 2 bases, the J end by 0 bases, with 11 bases between. The CDR3 is 17 amino acids. Germline CDR1 and CDR2: MDHEN and SYDVKM. CDR3: CASSLGLTSSGANVLTF. CDR3 bases: TGTGCCAGCAGTTTAGGTCTAACGTCCTCTGGGGCCAACGTCCTGACTTTC.

This clone appeared once. The chain links TRBV7-9 to TRBJ1-1; D unresolved. CDR1 is SEHNR, CDR2 FQNEAQ, per germline (reference sequence). The CDR3 totals 13 residues. V lost 2 bases to trimming and J lost 1 base, with 5 bases between them. The CDR3, as DNA: TGTGCCAGCAGCTTAACACCGAACACTGAAGCTTTCTTT. Protein product: CASSLTPNTEAFF.

The chain links TRBV15 to TRBJ2-1; 9 positions agree with TRBD2. The germline V gene has CDR1 LNHNV and CDR2 YYDKDF (reference sequence). The CDR3 consists of 14 residues. V lost 0 bases and J lost 6; bases outside the gene matches: 0. The CDR3 DNA sequence: TGTGCCACCAGCAGAGAGACTAGCGGCAATGAGCAGTTCTTC. Residues: CATSRETSGNEQFF.

The chain recombines TRBV9 with TRBJ1-2; D is possibly TRBD1 (5 bases). Germline V gives CDR1 SGDLS, CDR2 YYNGEE. The germline V and J ends were trimmed by 0 bases and 8 bases, with 11 bases remaining between them. The CDR3 contains 13 residues. The CDR3 sequence is CASSVVGGGGYTF. The DNA of the CDR3 is TGTGCCAGCAGCGTAGTTGGGGGGGGAGGCTACACCTTC.

This chain uses TRBV5-4 with TRBJ2-3; D is unresolved. V was cut by 5 bases and J by 1 base, with 14 bases left in between. Germline V CDR1 and CDR2: SGHNT, YYREEE (reference sequence). The CDR3 is 15 residues long. Here the CDR3 DNA reads TGTGCCAGCAGTCTAATGGAGATGCGCACAGATACGCAGTATTTT. Translating it yields CASSLMEMRTDTQYF. Filled out from reference TRBV5-4 and TRBJ2-3, the complete variable domain reads ETGVTQSPTHLIKTRGQQVTLRCSSQSGHNTVSWYQQALGQGPQFIFQYYREEENGRGNFPPRFSGLQFPNYSSELNVNALELDDSALYLCASSLMEMRTDTQYFGPGTRLTVL.

The rearrangement uses TRBV6-1 and TRBJ2-1; TRBD2 matches 7 bases. Germline-derived CDR1 and CDR2 are MNHNS and SASEGT. Trimming cost V 0 bases and J 5 bases; bases outside gene matches: 10. This CDR3 contains 17 residues. Here the CDR3 DNA reads TGTGCCAGCAGTGAAGCGCGAATTCGGGGAGGGAACAATGAGCAGTTCTTC. Residues: CASSEARIRGGNNEQFF.

The chain couples TRBV4-2 to TRBJ1-1; 9 bases fit TRBD1. Germline assignment: CDR1 LGHNA and CDR2 YNFKEQ. The CDR3 loop spans 17 amino acids. J gave up 1 base and V 4 bases, and 10 bases lay outside the gene matches. This CDR3 reads CASSLYPGQGTNTEAFF. The CDR3 bases are TGTGCCAGCAGCCTATATCCGGGACAGGGTACGAACACTGAAGCTTTCTTT.

CDR3 residues: CASSLDVGGYGYTF. The CDR3 DNA reads as TGTGCCAGCAGCTTAGACGTAGGGGGCTATGGCTACACCTTC. This sequence joins TRBV7-2 and TRBJ1-2; weak D call: TRBD1 (6 bases). CDR1 is SGHTA and CDR2 is FQGNSA in the germline V gene. The CDR3 consists of 14 residues. Trimming shortened V by 1 base and J by 4 bases, and 10 bases separated the two germline ends.

V and J are TRBV11-3 and TRBJ1-2; D perhaps matches TRBD1 (5 bases). Germline V gene lookup returns CDR1 SGHNT and CDR2 YENEEA. This CDR3 has 12 residues. Between the trimmed V and J ends, which lost 0 bases and 7 bases, there was a span of 6 bases. This chain's CDR3 is CASSLDGAGYTF. CDR3 nucleotides: TGTGCCAGCAGCTTAGATGGGGCTGGCTACACCTTC.